Listed here are 11 T cell receptor beta chains from one sample, sequenced in a study of blood T cell dynamics during melanoma immunotherapy. Time point noted: pre-treatment baseline. The table came from immunoSEQ multiplex PCR; TCRdb's copy has only in-frame clones and leaves some out. The sample has about 14,000 clones; around 84% are singletons. The specimen was blood, collected from a patient treated with checkpoint blockade. Source of these receptors: a human donor with melanoma.

V and J are TRBV6-5 and TRBJ1-3, with D possibly TRBD1 on 5 matching bases. Trimming cost V 8 bases and J 3 bases, with 11 bases left between them. Germline CDR1 is MNHEY and CDR2 is SVGAGI. The CDR3 has 13 residues. DNA of the CDR3: TGTGCCAGCCAACGGCAGGGTGGAAACACCATATATTTT. This translates into CASQRQGGNTIYF.

The chain carries TRBV7-2 and TRBJ2-5, with D perhaps matching TRBD2 (6 bases). The CDR3 is 15 amino acids. V was pared by 4 bases and J by 1 base, with 13 bases between. Germline CDR1 reads SGHTA; CDR2 reads FQGNSA. The CDR3 DNA reads as TGTGCCAGCAGCTACCGCGGGGCGGTCCAAGAGACCCAGTACTTC. It specifies CASSYRGAVQETQYF.

This clone has just one count. V usage is TRBV7-9 and J usage is TRBJ2-1; D possibly uses TRBD1 or TRBD2 (5 bases each). Germline V gives CDR1 SEHNR, CDR2 FQNEAQ (reference sequence). This CDR3 spans 12 amino acids. The germline V and J ends were trimmed by 4 bases and 10 bases, with 11 bases remaining between them. CDR3 residues: CASSSSGTEQFF. The DNA for the CDR3 is TGTGCCAGCAGCTCCTCCGGGACCGAGCAGTTCTTC. Variable domain in full (rest from reference TRBV7-9 and TRBJ2-1): DTGVSQNPRHKITKRGQNVTFRCDPISEHNRLYWYRQTLGQGPEFLTYFQNEAQLEKSRLLSDRFSAERPKGSFSTLEIQRTEQGDSAMYLCASSSSGTEQFFGPGTRLTVL.

A single count supports this clone. The chain has TRBV19 and TRBJ1-2; tentative D call: TRBD1 (5 bases). The CDR3 has 13 amino acids. Trimming shortened V by 5 bases and J by 7 bases, and 14 bases separated the two germline ends. The germline V gene encodes CDR1 LNHDA and CDR2 SQIVND (reference sequence). CDR3 protein: CASSPRGGFGYTF. The CDR3 region has the DNA TGTGCCAGTAGTCCCCGGGGGGGGTTTGGCTACACCTTC.

V is TRBV19 and J is TRBJ1-2, with D possibly being TRBD1 (5 bases). V was clipped by 3 bases and J by 3 bases, with 17 bases between them. Germline V gives CDR1 LNHDA, CDR2 SQIVND (reference sequence). The CDR3 contains 16 residues. CDR3 nucleotides: TGTGCCAGTAGTATTAGCGAATCGGGACGGGACTATGGCTACACCTTC. Translating gives CASSISESGRDYGYTF.

This clone occurred a few times. This rearrangement joins TRBV6-1 to TRBJ1-1, with 7 bases lining up with TRBD1. The germline V gene has CDR1 MNHNS and CDR2 SASEGT. The CDR3 is 15 residues long. V shed 2 bases, J shed 4 bases, and the junction held 7 bases outside the gene matches. CDR3 sequence reads: CASSERDSRGTEAFF. In DNA form, the CDR3 reads TGTGCCAGCAGTGAACGGGACAGTAGAGGCACTGAAGCTTTCTTT.

Here the CDR3 DNA reads TGTGCCAGCAGTTTATCTTACTCTGAGGGCTACACCTTC. It is translated as CASSLSYSEGYTF. V and J are TRBV27 and TRBJ1-2; D gene unclear. V gave up 0 bases and J gave up 8 bases, with 10 bases separating them. The germline V gene has CDR1 MNHEY and CDR2 SMNVEV (reference sequence). The CDR3 sequence is 13 residues long.

The chain is built from TRBV9 and TRBJ2-2, with a tentative D call TRBD1 (5 bases). Trimming cost V 0 bases and J 5 bases, with 11 bases left between them. The CDR3 loop spans 15 amino acids. Per germline, CDR1 SGDLS and CDR2 YYNGEE. Here the CDR3 DNA reads TGTGCCAGCAGCGTAGCCCTGACAGAGACCGGGGAGCTGTTTTTT. Encoded protein: CASSVALTETGELFF. The variable domain in full, completed from reference TRBV9 and TRBJ2-2, reads DSGVTQTPKHLITATGQRVTLRCSPRSGDLSVYWYQQSLDQGLQFLIQYYNGEERAKGNILERFSAQQFPDLHSELNLSSLELGDSALYFCASSVALTETGELFFGEGSRLTVL.

This clone has just a few counts. The rearrangement links TRBV7-2 to TRBJ1-5; possibly TRBD1 for D (6 bases). V was trimmed by 6 bases and J by 11 bases, leaving 14 bases between them. The CDR3 totals 12 residues. Germline CDR1 reads SGHTA; CDR2 reads FQGNSA. In DNA form, the CDR3 reads TGTGCCAGCAGTAAGGAAGAGGGGGCCCAGCATTTT. Translating gives CASSKEEGAQHF.

V and J are TRBV7-2 and TRBJ2-7; perhaps D is TRBD1 or TRBD2 (6 bases each). The V gene's germline CDR1 is SGHTA and CDR2 FQGNSA. CDR3 length: 15 amino acids. V lost 0 bases, J lost 0 bases, and 9 bases lay in between. The CDR3 here is CASSLARDTSYEQYF. CDR3 sequence (DNA): TGTGCCAGCAGCTTAGCGCGGGACACCTCCTACGAGCAGTACTTC.

The chain links TRBV7-8 to TRBJ2-5, with 9 nucleotides matching TRBD1. The CDR3 extends over 14 amino acids. The germline V gene has CDR1 SGHVS and CDR2 FQNEAQ. With 5 bases clipped from V and 2 bases from J, the junction kept 3 bases outside the gene matches. The CDR3 is CASSATGGQETQYF. The DNA for the CDR3 is TGTGCCAGCAGCGCGACAGGGGGGCAAGAGACCCAGTACTTC. Full variable domain (outside the CDR3, taken from reference TRBV7-8 and TRBJ2-5): GAGVSQSPRYKVAKRGQDVALRCDPISGHVSLFWYQQALGQGPEFLTYFQNEAQLDKSGLPSDRFFAERPEGSVSTLKIQRTQQEDSAVYLCASSATGGQETQYFGPGTRLLVL.